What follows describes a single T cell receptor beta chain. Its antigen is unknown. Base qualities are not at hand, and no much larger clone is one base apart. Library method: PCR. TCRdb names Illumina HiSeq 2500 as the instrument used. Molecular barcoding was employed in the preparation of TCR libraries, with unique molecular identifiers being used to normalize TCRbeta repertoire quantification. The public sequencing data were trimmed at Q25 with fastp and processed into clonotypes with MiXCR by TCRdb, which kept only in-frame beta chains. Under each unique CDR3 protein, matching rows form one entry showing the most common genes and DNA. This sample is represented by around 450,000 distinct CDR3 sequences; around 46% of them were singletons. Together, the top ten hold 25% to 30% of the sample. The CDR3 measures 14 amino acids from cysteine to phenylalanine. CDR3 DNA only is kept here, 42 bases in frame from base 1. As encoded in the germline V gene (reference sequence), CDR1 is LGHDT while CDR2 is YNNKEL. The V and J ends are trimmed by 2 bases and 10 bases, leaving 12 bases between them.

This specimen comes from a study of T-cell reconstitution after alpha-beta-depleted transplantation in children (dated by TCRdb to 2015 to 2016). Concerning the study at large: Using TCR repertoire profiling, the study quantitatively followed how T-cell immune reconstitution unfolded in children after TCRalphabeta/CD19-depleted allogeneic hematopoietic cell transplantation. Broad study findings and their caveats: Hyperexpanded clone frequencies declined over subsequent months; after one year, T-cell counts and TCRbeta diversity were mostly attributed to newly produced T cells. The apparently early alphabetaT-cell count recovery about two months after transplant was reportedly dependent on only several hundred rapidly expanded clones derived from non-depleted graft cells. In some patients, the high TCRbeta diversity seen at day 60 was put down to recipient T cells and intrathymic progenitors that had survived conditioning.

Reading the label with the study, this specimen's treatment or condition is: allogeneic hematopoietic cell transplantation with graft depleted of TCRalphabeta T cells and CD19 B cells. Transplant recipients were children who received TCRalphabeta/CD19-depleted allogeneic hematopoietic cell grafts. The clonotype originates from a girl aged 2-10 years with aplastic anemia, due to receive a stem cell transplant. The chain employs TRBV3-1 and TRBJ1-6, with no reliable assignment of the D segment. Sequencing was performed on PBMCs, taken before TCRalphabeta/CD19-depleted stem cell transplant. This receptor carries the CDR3 CASSQTGIQSPLHF. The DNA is TGTGCCAGCAGCCAAACGGGGATACAGTCACCCCTCCACTTT.